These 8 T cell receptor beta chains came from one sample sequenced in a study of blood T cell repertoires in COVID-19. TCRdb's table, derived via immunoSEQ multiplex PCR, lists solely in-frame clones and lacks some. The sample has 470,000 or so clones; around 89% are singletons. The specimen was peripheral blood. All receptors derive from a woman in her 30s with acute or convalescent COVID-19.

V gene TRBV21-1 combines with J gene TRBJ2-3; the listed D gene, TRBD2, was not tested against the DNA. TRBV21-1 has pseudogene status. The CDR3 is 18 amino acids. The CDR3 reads CASSKVGRGGRGTDTQYF. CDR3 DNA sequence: TGTGCCAGCAGCAAAGTGGGGCGGGGGGGCCGTGGCACAGATACGCAGTATTTT.

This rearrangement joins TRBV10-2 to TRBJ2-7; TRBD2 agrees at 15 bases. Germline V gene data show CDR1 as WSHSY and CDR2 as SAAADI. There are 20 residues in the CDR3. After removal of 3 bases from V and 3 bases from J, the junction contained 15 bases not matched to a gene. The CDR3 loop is CASSDQLGLAGGSGFYEQYF. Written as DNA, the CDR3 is TGCGCCAGCAGTGATCAACTGGGACTAGCGGGGGGATCCGGTTTCTACGAGCAGTACTTC.

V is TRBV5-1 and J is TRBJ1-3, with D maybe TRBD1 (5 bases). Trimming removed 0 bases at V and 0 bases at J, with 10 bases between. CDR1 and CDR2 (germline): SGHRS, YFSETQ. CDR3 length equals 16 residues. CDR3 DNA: TGCGCCAGCAGCTTGGTAGTCGGGGGCTCTGGAAACACCATATATTTT. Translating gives CASSLVVGGSGNTIYF.

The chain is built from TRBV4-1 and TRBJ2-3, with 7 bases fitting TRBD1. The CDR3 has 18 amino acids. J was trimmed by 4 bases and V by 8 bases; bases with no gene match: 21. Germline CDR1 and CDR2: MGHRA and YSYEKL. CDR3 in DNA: TGCGCCAGCCGACCATTCACTACAGGGGCAGGGTCGCCAGATACGCAGTATTTT. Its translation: CASRPFTTGAGSPDTQYF.

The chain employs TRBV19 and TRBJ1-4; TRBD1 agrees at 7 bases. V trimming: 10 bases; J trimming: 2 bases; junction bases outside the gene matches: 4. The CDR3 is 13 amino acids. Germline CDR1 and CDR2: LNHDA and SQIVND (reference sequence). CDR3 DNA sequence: TGTGCCACTAAACAGGGGACTAATGAAAAACTGTTTTTT. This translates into CATKQGTNEKLFF.

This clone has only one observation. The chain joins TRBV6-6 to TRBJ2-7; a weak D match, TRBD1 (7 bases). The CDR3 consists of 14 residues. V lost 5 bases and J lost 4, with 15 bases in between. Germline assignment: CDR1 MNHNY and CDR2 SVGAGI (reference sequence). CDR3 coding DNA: TGTGCCAGCAGTCCGCGGGACAGAGTTTACGAGCAGTACTTC. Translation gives CASSPRDRVYEQYF.

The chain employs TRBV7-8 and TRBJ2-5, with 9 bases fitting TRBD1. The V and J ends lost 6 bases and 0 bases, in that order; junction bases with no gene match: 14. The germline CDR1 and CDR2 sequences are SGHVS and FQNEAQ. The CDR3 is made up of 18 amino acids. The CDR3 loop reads CASSHDGTGNDYQETQYF. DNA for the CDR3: TGTGCCAGCAGTCATGACGGGACAGGGAATGACTACCAAGAGACCCAGTACTTC.

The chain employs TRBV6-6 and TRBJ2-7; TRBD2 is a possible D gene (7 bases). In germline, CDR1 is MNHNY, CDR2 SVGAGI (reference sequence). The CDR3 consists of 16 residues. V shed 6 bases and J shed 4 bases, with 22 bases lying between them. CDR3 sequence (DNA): TGTGCCAGCAGCCCCCTTATGAGGGGGGGTACTTACGAGCAGTACTTC. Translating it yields CASSPLMRGGTYEQYF.